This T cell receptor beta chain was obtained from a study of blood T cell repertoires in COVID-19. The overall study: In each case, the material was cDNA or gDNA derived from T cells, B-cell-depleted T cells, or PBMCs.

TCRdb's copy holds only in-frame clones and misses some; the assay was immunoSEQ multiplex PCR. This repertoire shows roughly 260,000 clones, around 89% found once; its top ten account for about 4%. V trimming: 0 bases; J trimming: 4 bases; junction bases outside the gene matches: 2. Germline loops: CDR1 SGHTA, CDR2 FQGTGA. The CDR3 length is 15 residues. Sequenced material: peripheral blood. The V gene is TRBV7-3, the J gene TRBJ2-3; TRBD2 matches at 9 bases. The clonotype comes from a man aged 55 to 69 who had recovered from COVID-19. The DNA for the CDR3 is TGTGCCAGCAGCTTAACTAGCGGGGGAGCAGATACGCAGTATTTT. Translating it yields CASSLTSGGADTQYF.